These 13 T cell receptor beta chains were sequenced from one sample in a study of molecular identifiers for immune sequencing clone quantification. A single record per CDR3 protein comes from TCRdb applying MiXCR to the PCR reads. The repertoire consists of about 10,000 distinct CDR3 sequences, with about 20% occurring once and the leading ten covering around 1.6%. The source material was naive CD8+ T cells from blood, with Jurkat cell RNA spiked in. The sample's subset: FACS-sorted CD8+CD4-CCR7+CD45RA+ naive T cells. The source is a human donor in good health. Some libraries in this study had Jurkat cell RNA spiked in.

Comment on this clonotype: A read error may be the cause here, since a much bigger clone is one base away. The chain joins TRBV4-3 to TRBJ2-3; 7 bases map to TRBD2. CDR1 is LGHNA and CDR2 is YSLEER in the germline V gene. CDR3 length: 19 amino acids. The trim removed 0 bases at V and 2 bases at J, leaving 14 bases unmatched. CDR3 nucleotides: TGCGCCAGCAGCCAAGATAGGATCCGAGGACTAGACGTCACAGATACGCAGTATTTT. This sequence encodes CASSQDRIRGLDVTDTQYF.

In this sample, this clonotype is medium-sized. The gene calls are TRBV19 and TRBJ2-3; 8 bases line up with TRBD2. The CDR3 loop spans 16 amino acids. The V and J ends lost 5 bases and 6 bases, in that order; junction bases with no gene match: 13. CDR1 is LNHDA and CDR2 is SQIVND in the germline V gene (reference sequence). The CDR3 DNA reads TGTGCCAGTAGTGACCTGGGACTAGTTGGGTTGGATACGCAGTATTTT. Its translation is CASSDLGLVGLDTQYF.

In its sample, this clonotype ranks as medium-sized (0.01 to 0.1%). V and J are TRBV4-3 and TRBJ1-1; D might be TRBD1 (5 bases). The V end lost 3 bases, the J end lost 0 bases, and 11 bases lay between the germline ends. The CDR3 covers 15 residues. Germline lookup yields CDR1 LGHNA and CDR2 YSLEER. CDR3: CASSQGTVMNTEAFF. The DNA of the CDR3 is TGCGCCAGCAGCCAGGGGACCGTCATGAACACTGAAGCTTTCTTT.

In this sample, this clonotype turned up many times. The genes are TRBV12-3 or TRBV12-4 and TRBJ2-2, with 9 bases that match TRBD1. The CDR3 runs to 20 residues. The trim removed 7 bases at V and 3 bases at J, leaving 21 bases unmatched. For the CDR3, the DNA is TGTGCCAGCACAAACCCACCGGGACAGGGAGGAGCTGAGGACACCGGGGAGCTGTTTTTT. Its protein is CASTNPPGQGGAEDTGELFF.

Within the sample, this clonotype is medium-sized. The chain uses TRBV6-1 and TRBJ2-1; 13 bases are a match to TRBD2. This CDR3 is 14 amino acids long. The V gene end was trimmed by 8 bases and the J gene end by 8 bases; junction bases not matched to a gene: 6. Per the germline V gene, CDR1 is MNHNS and CDR2 is SASEGT. DNA of the CDR3: TGTGCCAGCGGGACTAGCGGGATTGGAGATGAGCAGTTCTTC. Translating it yields CASGTSGIGDEQFF.

This clonotype was seen only a few times. This chain links TRBV12-3 or TRBV12-4 with TRBJ2-7, with D uncertain. Trimming took 7 bases from V and 1 from J, leaving 11 bases between them. The CDR3 totals 13 residues. In nucleotides, the CDR3 is TGTGCCAGCAAGGGTGGCGCATCCTACGAGCAGTACTTC. Translation gives CASKGGASYEQYF.

J is TRBJ2-2 and V is TRBV30; D is unresolved. V lost 0 bases and J lost 5, with 10 bases in between. Germline V gene sequence: CDR1 GTSNPN, CDR2 SVGIG (reference sequence). This CDR3 region has 14 residues. The CDR3 bases are TGTGCCTGGAGTGTCCTTGGTGGGACCGGGGAGCTGTTTTTT. Amino acid sequence: CAWSVLGGTGELFF.

This clonotype is deemed medium-sized (0.01 to 0.1%). The chain uses TRBV2 and TRBJ1-5; 10 nucleotides align to TRBD1. V trimming: 6 bases; J trimming: 3 bases; junction bases outside the gene matches: 8. The germline gives CDR1 SNHLY, CDR2 FYNNEI. The CDR3 runs to 16 residues. CDR3 nucleotide sequence: TGTGCCAGCAGAAGAGGGACAGGGGCGGTCAATCAGCCCCAGCATTTT. It yields the protein CASRRGTGAVNQPQHF.

This clonotype is medium-sized (0.01 to 0.1%) by share. The V call is TRBV7-2, the J call TRBJ2-5, with 10 positions matching TRBD2. This CDR3 region has 15 residues. Germline trimming cut 5 bases from V and 5 bases from J; bases unmatched to any gene: 8. Germline values: CDR1 SGHTA, CDR2 FQGNSA. CDR3 region: CASSASSGGGETQYF. The CDR3 DNA sequence: TGTGCCAGCAGCGCCTCTAGCGGGGGTGGGGAGACCCAGTACTTC.

The table lists this clonotype with many counts. This sequence joins TRBV19 and TRBJ2-7, with 10 bases lining up with TRBD1. With 8 bases clipped from V and 2 bases from J, the junction kept 6 bases outside the gene matches. Germline-derived CDR1 and CDR2 are LNHDA and SQIVND (reference sequence). The CDR3 runs 14 residues. CDR3 in amino acids: CASGRQGATYEQYF. In nucleotides, the CDR3 is TGTGCCAGTGGACGACAGGGGGCAACCTACGAGCAGTACTTC.

This clonotype is medium-sized within its sample. The chain is built from TRBV7-2 and TRBJ2-3; no clear D. The germline CDR1 and CDR2 sequences are SGHTA and FQGNSA. Trimming took 4 bases from V and 0 from J, leaving 8 bases between them. CDR3 length equals 14 residues. The CDR3 is CASSSPFSTDTQYF. The CDR3, as DNA: TGTGCCAGCAGCTCCCCTTTTAGCACAGATACGCAGTATTTT.

This clonotype was seen many times. This sequence joins TRBV4-2 and TRBJ2-3; TRBD1 matches at 8 bases. J was trimmed by 6 bases and V by 0 bases; bases with no gene match: 11. Germline V gene data show CDR1 as LGHNA and CDR2 as YNFKEQ. CDR3 length equals 17 residues. The CDR3 DNA follows: TGTGCCAGCAGCCAAGATGGGCAGGGGGCATTGTCGGATACGCAGTATTTT. It yields the protein CASSQDGQGALSDTQYF.

This clonotype was detected only once. A much larger clone lies one base from this, so it may be a read error. The V gene is TRBV3-1, the J gene TRBJ2-7; 8 bases match TRBD1. There are 14 residues in the CDR3. CDR1 and CDR2 from the germline V gene are LGHDT and YNNKEL (reference sequence). CDR3 protein: CASSQEDRVYVQYF. The DNA of the CDR3 is TGTGCCAGCAGCCAAGAGGACAGGGTCTACGTGCAGTACTTC.